This T cell receptor beta chain was obtained from a study of blood T cell repertoires in COVID-19. Profiled with immunoSEQ multiplex PCR; TCRdb holds only in-frame clones, not every one. The sample lists more than 140,000 clones; around 83% were seen once. The clonotype originates from a woman aged 60-75 years with acute or convalescent COVID-19. Sequenced sample: peripheral blood.

The CDR3, as DNA: TGTGCCAGCAGCTTGATGGGGGGAGAGACCCAGTACTTC. Translation: CASSLMGGETQYF. The V call is TRBV5-4, the J call TRBJ2-5, with TRBD2 as a possible D gene (6 bases). This CDR3 is 13 amino acids long. V lost 1 base to trimming and J lost 4 bases, with 8 bases between them. CDR1 and CDR2 (germline): SGHNT, YYREEE (reference sequence).